Listed below are T cell receptor beta chains from one sample, sequenced in a study of T cells after yellow fever vaccination. TCRdb reprocessed the 5' RACE reads via MiXCR and lists one record per CDR3 protein. The sample has about 550,000 distinct CDR3 sequences; under 25% are singletons. Sequenced here: PBMCs, sampled 15 days after the yellow fever booster vaccination. These receptors were obtained from a man aged 25-45 years who received the YFV17D yellow fever vaccine. Both conserved end residues are part of each CDR3. The order of the fields is J gene, V gene, D gene, clone size, CDR3 DNA, CDR3 protein. A D gene is named only where the DNA matches it firmly. Size tells how often a clone was seen (once, few, many) or the class of an expanded clone, and some rows leave it out.

j_gene: TRBJ2-1; v_gene: TRBV23-1; d_gene: -; abundance: few; CDR3nt: TGCGCCAGCAGTCAATCACCCGGGAGTTCCTACAATGAGCAGTTCTTC; CDR3aa: CASSQSPGSSYNEQFF
j_gene: TRBJ2-3; v_gene: TRBV20-1; d_gene: -; abundance: -; CDR3nt: TGCACTGCCCTAGCGTCCAGCACAGATACGCAGTATTTT; CDR3aa: CTALASSTDTQYF
j_gene: TRBJ2-6; v_gene: TRBV12-2; d_gene: -; abundance: few; CDR3nt: TGTGCAAGTCTGGGAACCGGCTCTGGGGCCAACGTCCTGACTTTC; CDR3aa: CASLGTGSGANVLTF
j_gene: TRBJ2-5; v_gene: TRBV5-1; d_gene: TRBD1; abundance: few; CDR3nt: TGCGCCAGCAGCCCGGGGACAGGAATCCAAGAGACCCAGTACTTC; CDR3aa: CASSPGTGIQETQYF
j_gene: TRBJ1-2; v_gene: TRBV11-2; d_gene: TRBD1; abundance: few; CDR3nt: TGTGCCAGCAGCTCGGTGGGACAGATCTATGGCTACACCTTC; CDR3aa: CASSSVGQIYGYTF
j_gene: TRBJ2-7; v_gene: TRBV7-2; d_gene: TRBD2; abundance: -; CDR3nt: TGTGCCAGCAGCTCTCTAGCGGGAGAGGACGAGCAGTACTTC; CDR3aa: CASSSLAGEDEQYF
j_gene: TRBJ2-1; v_gene: TRBV30; d_gene: TRBD1; abundance: -; CDR3nt: TGTGCCTGGAGGCAGGGGGTCAGCTCCTACAATGAGCAGTTCTTC; CDR3aa: CAWRQGVSSYNEQFF
j_gene: TRBJ2-3; v_gene: TRBV12-3/TRBV12-4; d_gene: -; abundance: few; CDR3nt: TGTGCCAGCAGCCTACGACTAGTAACAGATACGCAGTATTTT; CDR3aa: CASSLRLVTDTQYF
j_gene: TRBJ1-5; v_gene: TRBV7-6; d_gene: -; abundance: -; CDR3nt: TGTGCCAGCAGCTCACTTGGTCAGCCCCAGCATTTT; CDR3aa: CASSSLGQPQHF
j_gene: TRBJ1-2; v_gene: TRBV5-1; d_gene: TRBD1; abundance: few; CDR3nt: TGCGCCAGCAGCCTGGACAGGGGCGTCAATGGCTACACCTTC; CDR3aa: CASSLDRGVNGYTF
j_gene: TRBJ2-7; v_gene: TRBV5-6; d_gene: -; abundance: few; CDR3nt: TGTGCCAGCAGCTTGACGGGAATGGGATCCTACGAGCAGTACTTC; CDR3aa: CASSLTGMGSYEQYF
j_gene: TRBJ2-1; v_gene: TRBV20-1; d_gene: -; abundance: few; CDR3nt: TGCAGTGCCAGGAAAAATGAGCAGTTCTTC; CDR3aa: CSARKNEQFF